This record looks at one T cell receptor beta chain sequence and its context. The entry originates in a study of blood T cell repertoires in COVID-19. Looking at the study overall: Acute-phase and convalescent COVID-19 samples originated in the United States, Italy and Spain. Sources were T cells, B-cell-depleted T cells, or PBMCs; the material itself was cDNA or gDNA.

Repertoires were generated with immunoSEQ multiplex PCR, while TCRdb's copy carries only in-frame clones and drops some. The sample includes approximately 150,000 clones, roughly 84% of them seen just once. CDR3 length equals 15 residues. Germline loops: CDR1 ENHRY, CDR2 SYGVKD. Trimming left V 0 bases short and J 8 bases short, with 16 bases between. Across fewer than 25 US areas, participants ranged in age from about 18 to 90 years. Clinical histories supplied by participants themselves formed the basis of cohort assignment. This chain joins TRBV10-3 and TRBJ1-2, with D possibly TRBD1 on 5 matching bases. The source is a human donor with acute COVID-19. The donor label of this sample is uncertain. Sequenced sample: PBMCs or T cells enriched from blood (not recorded which). CDR3 amino acids: CAISESLKGAEGYTF. The CDR3 nucleotides read TGTGCCATCAGTGAGTCTCTGAAAGGGGCTGAAGGCTACACCTTC.